This entry features one T cell receptor beta chain sequence. This sample is drawn from a study of blood T cell repertoires in COVID-19. About the study: Samples representing acute and convalescent COVID-19 were sourced from the United States, Italy and Spain.

A PCR-confirmed or clinician-diagnosed COVID-19 case had contacted exposed participants within 2 weeks of entry. J gave up 1 base and V 8 bases, and 9 bases lay outside the gene matches. The germline CDR1 and CDR2 sequences are MNHEY and SMNVEV (reference sequence). The CDR3 contains 15 residues. Data came from immunoSEQ multiplex PCR; TCRdb stores just in-frame clones and leaves some out. The sample shows about 320,000 clones, less than 85% of them seen only once. The source material was PBMCs or T cells enriched from blood (not recorded which). The receptor's source is a woman in her 30s who had been exposed to COVID-19. The V gene is TRBV27, the J gene TRBJ2-7, with TRBD1 identical over 9 bases. CDR3 nucleotide sequence: TGTGCCAGCCAAACAGGGGGCGCAGGGTCCTACGAGCAGTACTTC. It is translated as CASQTGGAGSYEQYF.